These T cell receptor beta chains were read from a single sample in a study of T cell responses to AZD1222 COVID-19 vaccine. Profiled with immunoSEQ multiplex PCR; TCRdb holds only in-frame clones, not every one. The sample lists 130,000 or so clones, more than 80% seen once, with 5% to 5.5% in the top ten. The sample was peripheral blood, taken on day 0 of AZD1222 vaccination. These receptors all come from an adult in good health. CDR3s include the opening cysteine and the closing phenylalanine or tryptophan. The D gene is left open where the match is weak. The size entry is marked missing in some rows and otherwise reads once, few, many or a size class.

TRBJ2-2 | - | TRBD2 | TRBV7-9 | CASLPLLASTYPFTGELFF | TGTGCCAGCTTGCCCCTACTAGCGAGCACTTATCCCTTTACCGGGGAGCTGTTTTTT
TRBJ1-1 | - | - | TRBV30 | CAWSSGVSSEAFF | TGTGCCTGGAGTTCAGGGGTTAGTTCTGAAGCTTTCTTT
TRBJ1-5 | - | TRBD1 | TRBV19 | CASSTDRVGQPQHF | TGTGCCAGTAGTACGGACAGGGTAGGTCAGCCCCAGCATTTT
TRBJ1-1 | - | - | TRBV15 | CATSRDQKEAFF | TGTGCCACCAGCAGAGACCAGAAAGAAGCTTTCTTT
TRBJ1-3 | - | - | TRBV9 | CASSASGGRSGNTIYF | TGTGCCAGCAGCGCATCAGGAGGCCGCTCTGGAAACACCATATATTTT
TRBJ2-1 | - | - | TRBV3-1/TRBV3-2 | CASSPHGPILYNEQFF | TGTGCCAGCAGCCCCCATGGGCCAATCCTCTACAATGAGCAGTTCTTC
TRBJ2-7 | - | - | TRBV18 | CASSPGALGYEQYF | TGTGCCAGCTCACCGGGCGCTTTGGGCTACGAGCAGTACTTC
TRBJ1-2 | - | - | TRBV27 | CASSFQYGQPWRGYTF | TGTGCCAGCAGTTTTCAATATGGACAGCCCTGGAGAGGCTACACCTTC
TRBJ2-7 | - | TRBD2 | TRBV28 | CASSPMGGTAYEQYF | TGTGCCAGCAGCCCGATGGGGGGGACTGCCTACGAGCAGTACTTC
TRBJ1-1 | - | - | TRBV19 | CASSTPTGPVLNTEAFF | TGTGCCAGTAGTACCCCGACAGGACCCGTCCTGAACACTGAAGCTTTCTTT
TRBJ1-5 | - | - | TRBV3-1/TRBV3-2 | CASSHGGGIHSNQPQHF | TGTGCCAGCAGCCATGGGGGAGGGATCCATAGCAATCAGCCCCAGCATTTT
TRBJ2-2 | - | TRBD2 | TRBV30 | CAGGVRGGELFF | TGTGCTGGGGGGGTGCGAGGCGGGGAGCTGTTTTTT
TRBJ2-7 | - | - | TRBV3-1/TRBV3-2 | CASSQDFGLEDEQYF | TGTGCCAGCAGCCAAGATTTCGGCCTAGAGGACGAGCAGTACTTC
TRBJ1-5 | once | - | TRBV5-6 | CASSLGVNQPQHF | TGTGCCAGCAGCTTGGGGGTTAATCAGCCCCAGCATTTT
TRBJ1-2 | - | TRBD1 | TRBV27 | CASRGFWDRVDGYTF | TGTGCCAGCAGGGGTTTCTGGGACAGGGTAGATGGCTACACCTTC
TRBJ2-7 | once | - | TRBV29-1 | CSASSVYEQYF | TGCAGCGCCTCTAGCGTCTACGAGCAGTACTTC
TRBJ2-1 | - | - | TRBV7-9 | CASSLERSLDEQFF | TGTGCCAGCAGCTTAGAGCGGAGTTTGGATGAGCAGTTCTTC
TRBJ2-6 | few | TRBD1 | TRBV18 | CASSPTISTGESFGANVLTF | TGTGCCAGCTCACCCACAATCTCAACAGGGGAGAGCTTTGGGGCCAACGTCCTGACTTTC
TRBJ2-2 | once | TRBD2 | TRBV9 | CASSAGLAGDGELFF | TGTGCCAGCAGCGCGGGACTAGCGGGAGACGGGGAGCTGTTTTTT
TRBJ1-2 | - | TRBD1 | TRBV6-4 | CASRPVVGGHIGYTF | TGTGCCAGCAGGCCCGTAGTAGGGGGCCATATTGGCTACACCTTC
TRBJ1-1 | - | - | TRBV7-9 | CASSLGSGVAFF | TGTGCCAGCAGCTTAGGGTCAGGGGTGGCTTTCTTT
TRBJ1-6 | - | - | TRBV19 | CASSNTATTPLHF | TGTGCCAGTAGTAACACCGCCACTACACCCCTCCACTTT
TRBJ2-5 | - | TRBD2 | TRBV7-3 | CASSFGAGAAMTQYF | TGTGCCAGCAGCTTCGGGGCGGGAGCGGCTATGACCCAGTACTTC
TRBJ1-3 | once | - | TRBV12-2 | CASRSRYRDFGNTIYF | TGTGCAAGTCGCTCACGGTACCGGGACTTTGGAAACACCATATATTTT
TRBJ2-4 | - | - | TRBV5-4 | CASSRDGAGNIQYF | TGTGCCAGCAGCAGGGACGGCGCAGGGAACATTCAGTACTTC
TRBJ2-4 | - | - | TRBV21-1 | CASSKVTRDSKNIQYF | TGTGCCAGCAGCAAAGTCACTAGGGACAGCAAAAACATTCAGTACTTC
TRBJ1-5 | - | TRBD1 | TRBV28 | CASSKTGGLGQPQHF | TGTGCCAGCAGTAAGACAGGGGGCTTGGGTCAGCCCCAGCATTTT
TRBJ2-5 | - | - | TRBV30 | CAWSSLAGPQETQYF | TGTGCCTGGAGTTCACTAGCAGGGCCCCAAGAGACCCAGTACTTC
TRBJ2-5 | - | - | TRBV5-4 | CASSLTNQETQYF | TGTGCCAGCAGCTTAACGAACCAAGAGACCCAGTACTTC
TRBJ1-5 | - | TRBD1 | TRBV11-2 | CASSLAGGGNQPQHF | TGTGCCAGCAGCTTAGCAGGGGGCGGGAATCAGCCCCAGCATTTT
TRBJ2-7 | - | - | TRBV7-9 | CASSRQDYEQYF | TGTGCCAGCAGCAGACAGGATTACGAGCAGTACTTC
TRBJ1-2 | few | TRBD1 | TRBV5-6 | CASSFAGTGDNYGYTF | TGTGCCAGCAGCTTTGCCGGGACAGGGGATAACTATGGCTACACCTTC
TRBJ1-5 | - | TRBD1 | TRBV18 | CASSETGGRGPQHF | TGTGCCAGCTCTGAGACAGGGGGGCGTGGGCCCCAGCATTTT
TRBJ1-1 | - | TRBD1 | TRBV9 | CASRQGEAFF | TGTGCCAGCCGACAGGGTGAAGCTTTCTTT
TRBJ2-6 | - | TRBD1 | TRBV5-1 | CASSPTGPNVLTF | TGCGCCAGCAGCCCGACAGGGCCCAACGTCCTGACTTTC
TRBJ1-5 | - | - | TRBV9 | CASGGRFNQPQHF | TGTGCCAGCGGGGGGAGGTTCAATCAGCCCCAGCATTTT
TRBJ2-5 | few | TRBD2 | TRBV28 | CASSLSAGVGETQYF | TGTGCCAGCAGTTTGTCAGCGGGAGTCGGGGAGACCCAGTACTTC
TRBJ1-2 | - | - | TRBV19 | CASRSSYGYTF | TGTGCCAGTAGGAGCTCCTATGGCTACACCTTC
TRBJ2-5 | - | - | TRBV28 | CASSQAGTVQETQYF | TGTGCCAGCAGTCAAGCTGGGACGGTTCAAGAGACCCAGTACTTC
TRBJ2-5 | - | - | TRBV5-8 | CASTPPLGLQETQYF | TGTGCCAGCACCCCTCCCCTTGGACTCCAAGAGACCCAGTACTTC